The 3 T cell receptor beta chains presented below share a single source sample, sequenced in a study of liver allograft versus peripheral blood T cells. Overall study: Liver transplant recipients had T cell receptor repertoires compared between transplanted liver and peripheral blood.

MiXCR, applied by TCRdb to the reads, yields one record per CDR3 protein. Of around 6,600 distinct CDR3 sequences in the sample, 15% to 20% were seen once. These receptors all come from a human patient who had a liver transplant. Among the T cells, some may be from the graft donor.

CDR3 residues: CASSSAPDSPLHF. CDR3 in DNA: TGTGCCAGCAGCTCCGCGCCTGATTCACCCCTCCACTTT. V gene TRBV11-3 combines with J gene TRBJ1-6; D is unresolved. V gave up 4 bases and J gave up 8 bases, with 9 bases separating them. The CDR3 is 13 amino acids. Germline V lookup: CDR1 SGHNT, CDR2 YENEEA. Filled out from reference TRBV11-3 and TRBJ1-6, the complete variable domain reads EAGVVQSPRYKIIEKKQPVAFWCNPISGHNTLYWYLQNLGQGPELLIRYENEEAVDDSQLPKDRFSAERLKGVDSTLKIQPAELGDSAVYLCASSSAPDSPLHFGNGTRLTVT.

Within the sample, this clonotype is medium-sized. V gene TRBV7-2 combines with J gene TRBJ1-5; D is ambiguous. The germline V and J ends were trimmed by 2 bases and 4 bases, with 6 bases remaining between them. The CDR3 runs 13 residues. From germline, CDR1 is SGHTA and CDR2 FQGNSA. This chain's CDR3 is CASSLRFNQPQHF. DNA of the CDR3: TGTGCCAGCAGCTTACGATTTAATCAGCCCCAGCATTTT.

Regarding this clonotype: A far more abundant clone sits one base away, making this likely a read error. The genes are TRBV6-5 and TRBJ1-2; D not certain. CDR3 length: 14 residues. Per germline, CDR1 MNHEY and CDR2 SVGAGI. V was trimmed by 2 bases and J by 3 bases, leaving 10 bases between them. CDR3 sequence (DNA): TGTGCCAGCAGTTACGACTACGCGGACTATGGCTACACCTTC. This gives the protein CASSYDYADYGYTF.